This T cell receptor (beta chain) was sequenced for a study of control samples from healthy donors and cancer patients. This table comes from immunoSEQ multiplex PCR, and its TCRdb copy is limited to in-frame clones, with some not included. This sample has approximately 150,000 clones, with less than 95% found just once. Germline CDR1 is SGHRS and CDR2 is YFSETQ. Trimming cost V 3 bases and J 2 bases, with 11 bases left between them. This CDR3 has 15 amino acids. V is TRBV5-1 and J is TRBJ1-4; no definite D call. Sequencing used blood. The clonotype comes from a man aged 18 to 35 in good health. The DNA of the CDR3 is TGCGCCAGCAGCTCTACCGTTTCGACTAATGAAAAACTGTTTTTT. Protein product: CASSSTVSTNEKLFF.